This note documents a single T cell receptor beta chain sequence. Its antigen is still unknown. The sample belongs to a study of OX40 agonist ivuxolimab in advanced cancers. Overall study context: Ivuxolimab was delivered to patients intravenously every 2 weeks at doses spanning 0.01 to 10 mg/kg.

Some clones are missing from TCRdb's copy, which holds only in-frame ones; the method was immunoSEQ multiplex PCR. The table has 25,000 to 35,000 clones, roughly 84% seen once. V was trimmed by 1 base and J by 8 bases, leaving 10 bases between them. CDR1 is SGHRS and CDR2 is YFSETQ in the germline V gene. The CDR3 contains 13 residues. General study results and limits: Normalized T-cell clonal expansion was also low in a subset of nonresponders. Patients who responded partially at 0.1-3.0 mg/kg showed clonal expansion ranking among the lowest.

The TCR was taken from an adult with an advanced solid tumor such as melanoma, head and neck, liver or kidney cancer. This chain uses TRBV5-1 with TRBJ2-1; TRBD1 is a possible D gene (5 bases). Sequenced material: CD4+ or CD8+ T cells sorted from blood, taken in a trial of the OX40 agonist ivuxolimab. This CDR3 reads CASSLLSGYEQFF. The CDR3, as DNA: TGCGCCAGCAGCTTGTTGTCAGGGTATGAGCAGTTCTTC.